The next 25 T cell receptor beta chains were all read from a single sample in a study of shared clonotypes between healthy human individuals. Only in-frame clones appear in the TCRdb table, and some are missing; sequencing was by immunoSEQ multiplex PCR. Among some 2.1 million clones listed, around 93% were seen once. Positively selected for CCR7, the CD45RO-negative cells used as naive CD8 cells excluded terminally differentiated effector memory CD45RA+ cells. Sequencing was performed on naive CD8+ T cells from PBMCs. All receptors derive from a man aged 18 to 30 in good health. Some clones in this sample may be carry-over from other donors' samples.

The table lists this clone with a count of one. The chain combines TRBV28 with TRBJ1-1; D gene uncertain. V lost 6 bases, J lost 4 bases, and 12 bases lay in between. The CDR3 is 13 residues long. From germline, CDR1 is MDHEN and CDR2 SYDVKM. The DNA of the CDR3 is TGTGCCAGCAGGTGGATCGGATCCACTGAAGCTTTCTTT. The encoded protein is CASRWIGSTEAFF.

V gene TRBV19 combines with J gene TRBJ2-4; D possibly matches TRBD1 or TRBD2 (5 bases each). Germline-derived CDR1 and CDR2 are LNHDA and SQIVND (reference sequence). Trimming took 6 bases from V and 2 from J, leaving 8 bases between them. This CDR3 has 13 residues. For the CDR3, the DNA is TGTGCCAGTAGCTGGGGACCCAAAAACATTCAGTACTTC. Amino acids: CASSWGPKNIQYF.

The chain is built from TRBV7-9 and TRBJ2-3; D might be TRBD2 (6 bases). Germline CDR1 SEHNR, CDR2 FQNEAQ (reference sequence). V was clipped by 2 bases and J by 1 base, with 10 bases between them. The CDR3 is 15 residues long. DNA of the CDR3: TGTGCCAGCAGCTTACCGGGGGACGGCACAGATACGCAGTATTTT. Translating it yields CASSLPGDGTDTQYF. Supplemented by reference TRBV7-9 and TRBJ2-3, the full variable domain reads DTGVSQNPRHKITKRGQNVTFRCDPISEHNRLYWYRQTLGQGPEFLTYFQNEAQLEKSRLLSDRFSAERPKGSFSTLEIQRTEQGDSAMYLCASSLPGDGTDTQYFGPGTRLTVL.

V usage is TRBV27 and J usage is TRBJ1-2; D is possibly TRBD1 (6 bases). The V and J ends lost 4 bases and 0 bases respectively, with 18 bases between them. Per the germline V gene, CDR1 is MNHEY and CDR2 is SMNVEV (reference sequence). This CDR3 has 17 residues. The CDR3 sequence: CASSSLGDIGANYGYTF. The CDR3 region has the DNA TGTGCCAGCAGTTCTTTGGGGGACATCGGGGCTAACTATGGCTACACCTTC.

This chain uses TRBV7-9 with TRBJ2-1, with D possibly being TRBD2 (6 bases). Per the germline V gene, CDR1 is SEHNR and CDR2 is FQNEAQ (reference sequence). This CDR3 comprises 16 residues. The V end lost 5 bases, the J end lost 8 bases, and 22 bases lay between the germline ends. This CDR3 is CASSPPLPGEYDEQFF. DNA of the CDR3: TGTGCCAGCAGCCCACCCCTGCCGGGAGAGTACGATGAGCAGTTCTTC.

The chain joins TRBV7-9 to TRBJ2-1; TRBD2 might be the D (7 bases). Trimming removed 7 bases from V and 7 bases from J, with 17 bases in between. The CDR3 sequence is 14 residues long. The V gene's germline CDR1 is SEHNR and CDR2 FQNEAQ (reference sequence). The CDR3 DNA reads as TGTGCCAGCAAAGAGGGGGGGACACGAAATGAGCAGTTCTTC. This sequence encodes CASKEGGTRNEQFF.

Of note for this clone: The same CDR3 is also encoded by other DNA sequences in this sample. The genes are TRBV5-6 and TRBJ2-7, with D uncertain. Germline values: CDR1 SGHDT, CDR2 YYEEEE. This CDR3 comprises 14 residues. With 0 bases removed from V and 0 bases from J, the gap between germline ends came to 7 bases. CDR3 loop: CASSLGRSSYEQYF. The CDR3 nucleotides are TGTGCCAGCAGCTTGGGCAGGAGCTCCTACGAGCAGTACTTC. The whole variable domain, remainder taken from reference TRBV5-6 and TRBJ2-7, is DAGVTQSPTHLIKTRGQQVTLRCSPKSGHDTVSWYQQALGQGPQFIFQYYEEEERQRGNFPDRFSGHQFPNYSSELNVNALLLGDSALYLCASSLGRSSYEQYFGPGTRLTVT.

This clone was seen just once. J is TRBJ2-5 and V is TRBV28; a possible D gene is TRBD2 (6 bases). Trimming left V 7 bases short and J 9 bases short, with 21 bases between. The germline gives CDR1 MDHEN, CDR2 SYDVKM. The CDR3 has 14 amino acids. DNA for the CDR3: TGTGCCAGCACCAACGGGTGGGAGGTCGAGGCCCAGTACTTC. Amino acids: CASTNGWEVEAQYF.

The chain recombines TRBV5-1 with TRBJ2-1; 9 bases align to TRBD1. V gave up 2 bases and J gave up 6 bases; unmatched junction bases: 9. There are 16 residues in the CDR3. Germline values: CDR1 SGHRS, CDR2 YFSETQ. The CDR3 DNA sequence: TGCGCCAGCAGCTTAACCGGGACAGGGATATTCAATGAGCAGTTCTTC. Amino acid sequence: CASSLTGTGIFNEQFF.

CDR3 sequence (DNA): TGTGCCAGCAGCCCTAACGGACAAGGCTACGAGCAGTACTTC. Its protein product is CASSPNGQGYEQYF. The chain couples TRBV9 to TRBJ2-7; possible D gene TRBD1, 5 bases. The CDR3 totals 14 residues. Germline CDR1 is SGDLS and CDR2 is YYNGEE. Trimming took off 4 bases at V and 3 bases at J, with 14 bases between the two ends. The whole variable domain, remainder taken from reference TRBV9 and TRBJ2-7, is DSGVTQTPKHLITATGQRVTLRCSPRSGDLSVYWYQQSLDQGLQFLIQYYNGEERAKGNILERFSAQQFPDLHSELNLSSLELGDSALYFCASSPNGQGYEQYFGPGTRLTVT.

The chain is built from TRBV27 and TRBJ2-2; 10 nucleotides line up with TRBD2. The V and J ends lost 2 bases and 4 bases, in that order; junction bases with no gene match: 7. CDR1 is MNHEY, CDR2 SMNVEV, per germline (reference sequence). The CDR3 consists of 17 residues. In DNA, the CDR3 is TGTGCCAGCAGTTTAATCGTAGCTAGCGGGAGCACCGGGGAGCTGTTTTTT. Its protein is CASSLIVASGSTGELFF.

This clone was counted only a few times. The same CDR3 can be traced to other DNA sequences in this sample. This sequence joins TRBV30 and TRBJ1-1, with D unresolved. Germline-derived CDR1 and CDR2 are GTSNPN and SVGIG (reference sequence). This CDR3 is 11 amino acids long. Trimming stripped 3 bases from V and 5 bases from J, with 7 bases between. The CDR3 reads CAWRRRTEAFF. DNA for the CDR3: TGTGCCTGGAGAAGGCGAACTGAAGCTTTCTTT.

The chain joins TRBV13 to TRBJ2-7, with a tentative D call TRBD2 (6 bases). The V end was cut by 5 bases, the J end by 1 base, with 15 bases between. The CDR3 sequence is 15 residues long. Per germline, CDR1 PRHDT and CDR2 FYEKMQ (reference sequence). CDR3 nucleotides: TGTGCCAGCAGCCTAAGGAGGGGCGGTTCCTACGAGCAGTACTTC. It specifies CASSLRRGGSYEQYF.

The CDR3: CASSERPGPDTQYF. CDR3 coding DNA: TGTGCCAGCAGTGAACGGCCTGGCCCAGATACGCAGTATTTT. The chain uses TRBV25-1 and TRBJ2-3; D not certain. The CDR3 has 14 residues. Germline V gives CDR1 MGHDK, CDR2 SYGVNS. V lost 2 bases and J lost 4, with 10 bases in between.

The chain links TRBV28 to TRBJ1-4; 9 bases align to TRBD1. Trimming at V came to 5 bases and at J to 6 bases, leaving 7 bases not matched to a gene. The germline V gene has CDR1 MDHEN and CDR2 SYDVKM. The CDR3 consists of 15 residues. The chain's CDR3 is CASSPTTGGHEKLFF. As DNA, the CDR3 is TGTGCCAGCAGTCCAACGACAGGGGGGCATGAAAAACTGTTTTTT.

This chain connects TRBV6-1 to TRBJ2-1; TRBD1 might be the D (6 bases). The V end was cut by 6 bases, the J end by 15 bases, with 21 bases between. Germline V CDR1 and CDR2: MNHNS, SASEGT. This CDR3 has 13 residues. This CDR3 reads CASRKDRSTIAFF. The CDR3 nucleotides are TGTGCCAGCAGGAAAGACAGGTCTACTATTGCGTTCTTC.

The chain recombines TRBV5-1 with TRBJ2-5; the match to TRBD2 covers 9 bases. In germline, CDR1 is SGHRS, CDR2 YFSETQ. The CDR3 extends over 16 amino acids. V was pared by 4 bases and J by 4 bases, with 11 bases of the junction left unmatched. The CDR3 spells CASSENRGLAPETQYF. Written as DNA, the CDR3 is TGCGCCAGCAGCGAAAACAGGGGACTAGCCCCAGAGACCCAGTACTTC. The whole variable domain, filled in from reference TRBV5-1 and TRBJ2-5, reads KAGVTQTPRYLIKTRGQQVTLSCSPISGHRSVSWYQQTPGQGLQFLFEYFSETQRNKGNFPGRFSGRQFSNSRSEMNVSTLELGDSALYLCASSENRGLAPETQYFGPGTRLLVL.

The V call is TRBV11-1, the J call TRBJ2-1, with 9 bases that match TRBD2. V shed 5 bases, J shed 0 bases, and the junction held 5 bases outside the gene matches. The CDR3 runs 16 residues. Germline V gives CDR1 SGHAT, CDR2 FQDESV (reference sequence). CDR3 DNA: TGTGCCAGCAGCGTAATTAGCGGGAGCTCCTACAATGAGCAGTTCTTC. This codes for CASSVISGSSYNEQFF.

Comment on this clone: The identical CDR3 is also encoded by other nucleotide sequences in the sample. The gene calls are TRBV28 and TRBJ2-1, with 13 bases aligning to TRBD2. The CDR3 totals 15 residues. Looked up from germline, CDR1 is MDHEN and CDR2 is SYDVKM. Trimming took 4 bases from V and 9 from J; bases not matched to a gene: 6. The CDR3 DNA sequence: TGTGCCAGCAGTTCCGGACTAGCGGGAGTGGGTGAGCAGTTCTTC. Protein product: CASSSGLAGVGEQFF.

The chain combines TRBV7-6 with TRBJ2-7; 8 bases align to TRBD1. The junction had 4 bases not matched to a gene; V was cut back by 4 bases and J by 5 bases. The CDR3 runs to 13 residues. Germline CDR1 reads SGHVS; CDR2 reads FNYEAQ. CDR3 sequence: CASSSDRAHEQYF. The CDR3, as DNA: TGTGCCAGCAGCTCGGACAGGGCGCACGAGCAGTACTTC.

The rearrangement joins TRBV6-5 to TRBJ2-7; 7 bases agree with TRBD2. Germline V CDR1 and CDR2: MNHEY, SVGAGI. V gave up 9 bases and J gave up 5 bases; unmatched junction bases: 10. This CDR3 has 13 residues. The CDR3 nucleotides read TGTGCCAGTGGGGGGGTAGGGGTCAACGAGCAGTACTTC. This sequence encodes CASGGVGVNEQYF.

This clone was seen just once. This chain links TRBV28 with TRBJ2-7; 8 bases match TRBD1. The CDR3 length is 14 residues. In germline, CDR1 is MDHEN, CDR2 SYDVKM. Unmatched junction bases numbered 6, after V lost 6 bases and J lost 2 bases. CDR3 residues: CASRATGVPYEQYF. The CDR3, as DNA: TGTGCCAGCAGGGCGACAGGGGTCCCCTACGAGCAGTACTTC.

The V and J genes are TRBV13 and TRBJ1-4; TRBD1 agrees at 7 bases. Germline trimming cut 6 bases from V and 3 bases from J; bases unmatched to any gene: 13. The V gene's germline CDR1 is PRHDT and CDR2 FYEKMQ (reference sequence). The CDR3 is 17 amino acids. CDR3: CASSQGDRTGPNEKLFF. As DNA, the CDR3 is TGTGCCAGCAGTCAGGGGGACCGAACAGGTCCTAATGAAAAACTGTTTTTT.

The rearrangement joins TRBV5-1 to TRBJ2-7, with 7 bases that match TRBD1. Germline values: CDR1 SGHRS, CDR2 YFSETQ. CDR3 size: 15 residues. V trimming: 2 bases; J trimming: 2 bases; junction bases outside the gene matches: 7. DNA for the CDR3: TGCGCCAGCAGCTTCGACGAGGGGACAGCCTACGAGCAGTACTTC. Translating gives CASSFDEGTAYEQYF.

This chain joins TRBV5-8 and TRBJ2-5; 14 bases map to TRBD2. Unmatched junction bases numbered 9, after V lost 4 bases and J lost 4 bases. Germline loops: CDR1 SGHTS, CDR2 YDEGEE. This CDR3 region has 17 residues. The CDR3 here is CASSAGTSGSERETQYF. The CDR3, as DNA: TGTGCCAGCAGCGCAGGGACTAGCGGGAGTGAGCGAGAGACCCAGTACTTC.